The 16 T cell receptor beta chains in this list originate from one sample, sequenced in a study of brain T cells in children with intractable seizures. The repertoire was sequenced with immunoSEQ multiplex PCR; TCRdb's copy has only in-frame clones and lacks some. The sample has some 62,000 clones, roughly 95% seen once. The starting material was peripheral blood, obtained at surgery. These receptor sequences come from a boy younger than two with focal cortical dysplasia and intractable seizures.

This rearrangement joins TRBV2 to TRBJ1-1, with D hard to call. The CDR3 has 11 residues. V was pared by 7 bases and J by 6 bases, with 9 bases between. Germline lookup yields CDR1 SNHLY and CDR2 FYNNEI. The chain's CDR3 is CASKSDAEAFF. In DNA, the CDR3 is TGTGCCAGCAAGTCGGACGCTGAAGCTTTCTTT.

V is TRBV5-4 and J is TRBJ1-6; the D is unclear. The V end lost 0 bases, the J end lost 2 bases, and 9 bases lay between the germline ends. The CDR3 is made up of 16 amino acids. Germline V gives CDR1 SGHNT, CDR2 YYREEE (reference sequence). The CDR3 region is CASSLERSAYNSPLHF. CDR3 DNA: TGTGCCAGCAGCTTGGAGCGTTCTGCCTATAATTCACCCCTCCACTTT.

The rearrangement links TRBV11-3 to TRBJ2-2, with D perhaps TRBD2 (6 bases). This CDR3 comprises 16 residues. Germline V gene sequence: CDR1 SGHNT, CDR2 YENEEA. The V end was cut by 2 bases, the J end by 6 bases, with 16 bases between. The CDR3 nucleotides read TGTGCCAGCAGCTTATCTCCGGGAGCTGGGTCCGGGGAGCTGTTTTTT. Its translation: CASSLSPGAGSGELFF.

CDR3: CASSTGHAYEQYF. The CDR3 nucleotides read TGTGCCAGTAGTACAGGCCACGCCTACGAGCAGTACTTC. The chain combines TRBV19 with TRBJ2-7; no firm D call. This CDR3 spans 13 amino acids. The V gene's germline CDR1 is LNHDA and CDR2 SQIVND (reference sequence). The V end was cut by 4 bases, the J end by 2 bases, with 9 bases between.

The chain carries TRBV9 and TRBJ2-2, with 11 bases fitting TRBD2. The V gene's germline CDR1 is SGDLS and CDR2 YYNGEE. The J segment lost 7 bases and the V segment lost 3 bases, leaving 8 bases of the junction unmatched. The CDR3 has 16 amino acids. The CDR3: CASSGSGRARYGELFF. The CDR3 bases are TGTGCCAGCAGCGGTAGCGGGAGGGCACGGTACGGGGAGCTGTTTTTT.

A word on this clone: The germline gene is not matched at one end of the junction; a read error may be the cause. The chain uses TRBV7-2 and TRBJ1-2; D is undetermined. The CDR3 extends over 14 amino acids. Germline-derived CDR1 and CDR2 are SGHTA and FQGNSA. The CDR3 DNA sequence: TGTGCCAGCAGCTTAGAGTTTGGCAGGCCCCCGTTCCGCTTC. Translating it yields CASSLEFGRPPFRF.

This clone appeared a few times. The rearrangement links TRBV6-5 to TRBJ1-1; D gene uncertain. CDR3 size: 13 residues. The ends were cut back, 10 bases at V and 3 bases at J, with 15 bases in the middle. Looked up from germline, CDR1 is MNHEY and CDR2 is SVGAGI. CDR3 amino acids: CATQSARDTEAFF. CDR3 sequence (DNA): TGTGCCACTCAGTCGGCGCGGGACACTGAAGCTTTCTTT.

The chain couples TRBV27 to TRBJ2-7, with 8 bases that match TRBD1. This CDR3 spans 14 amino acids. The V segment lost 6 bases and the J segment 4 bases; nucleotides outside the gene matches: 8. Germline V lookup: CDR1 MNHEY, CDR2 SMNVEV (reference sequence). The CDR3 region has the DNA TGTGCCAGCAGCTTACGTAACAGGGGGTACGAGCAGTACTTC. Its protein product is CASSLRNRGYEQYF.

The chain is built from TRBV20-1 and TRBJ2-7; D gene uncertain. The CDR3 is made up of 10 amino acids. From germline, CDR1 is DFQATT and CDR2 SNEGSKA (reference sequence). Trimming took 6 bases from V and 2 from J, leaving 5 bases between them. CDR3 coding DNA: TGCAGTGCAGGAACCTACGAGCAGTACTTC. Translating it yields CSAGTYEQYF.

The sample holds one count of this clone. The chain recombines TRBV10-3 with TRBJ1-4; 9 nucleotides match TRBD1. The J segment lost 0 bases and the V segment lost 4 bases, leaving 6 bases of the junction unmatched. This CDR3 has 17 amino acids. Germline assignment: CDR1 ENHRY and CDR2 SYGVKD. CDR3 bases: TGTGCCATCAGTGGGGGACAGGGCGATGCAACTAATGAAAAACTGTTTTTT. This encodes CAISGGQGDATNEKLFF.

The gene calls are TRBV28 and TRBJ1-2; 11 nucleotides line up with TRBD1. Trimming at V came to 8 bases and at J to 7 bases, leaving 6 bases not matched to a gene. The CDR3 runs to 13 residues. Germline-derived CDR1 and CDR2 are MDHEN and SYDVKM. The chain's CDR3 is CASLGQGAGGYTF. DNA for the CDR3: TGTGCCAGCCTTGGACAGGGGGCTGGTGGCTACACCTTC.

The genes are TRBV7-2 and TRBJ2-2; a weak D match, TRBD1 (6 bases). The CDR3 is 15 residues long. Looked up from germline, CDR1 is SGHTA and CDR2 is FQGNSA. Deletions cut 3 bases from V and 3 bases from J, with 11 bases between. The DNA of the CDR3 is TGTGCCAGCAGCTTGACAGGATGGGACACCGGGGAGCTGTTTTTT. Its protein is CASSLTGWDTGELFF.

The CDR3 is CASSFTGGNQPQHF. The CDR3 DNA follows: TGTGCCAGCAGCTTTACAGGGGGCAATCAGCCCCAGCATTTT. This chain connects TRBV7-8 to TRBJ1-5, with 7 nucleotides matching TRBD1. Germline assignment: CDR1 SGHVS and CDR2 FQNEAQ. CDR3 length: 14 residues. J lost 2 bases, V lost 3 bases, and 1 base had no gene match.

This chain uses TRBV5-6 with TRBJ1-2; TRBD1 agrees at 7 bases. In germline, CDR1 is SGHDT, CDR2 YYEEEE. This CDR3 is built from 12 residues. After removal of 4 bases from V and 6 bases from J, the junction contained 3 bases not matched to a gene. The CDR3 is CASSPGTDGYTF. CDR3 coding DNA: TGTGCCAGCAGCCCCGGGACAGATGGCTACACCTTC.

This chain uses TRBV29-1 with TRBJ2-2, with 7 bases that match TRBD1. The germline gives CDR1 SQVTM, CDR2 ANQGSEA. The CDR3 is made up of 16 amino acids. The V gene end was trimmed by 7 bases and the J gene end by 0 bases; junction bases not matched to a gene: 11. CDR3 in DNA: TGCAGCGCCCTAATCCAAGGGGGCCCGAACACCGGGGAGCTGTTTTTT. Translated, it gives CSALIQGGPNTGELFF.

V and J are TRBV7-2 and TRBJ2-2; 12 nucleotides line up with TRBD2. Per the germline V gene, CDR1 is SGHTA and CDR2 is FQGNSA. The CDR3 is made up of 17 amino acids. J was trimmed by 3 bases and V by 3 bases; bases with no gene match: 5. The CDR3 reads CASSFPSGGAHTGELFF. Here the CDR3 DNA reads TGTGCCAGCAGCTTTCCTAGCGGGGGGGCCCACACCGGGGAGCTGTTTTTT.